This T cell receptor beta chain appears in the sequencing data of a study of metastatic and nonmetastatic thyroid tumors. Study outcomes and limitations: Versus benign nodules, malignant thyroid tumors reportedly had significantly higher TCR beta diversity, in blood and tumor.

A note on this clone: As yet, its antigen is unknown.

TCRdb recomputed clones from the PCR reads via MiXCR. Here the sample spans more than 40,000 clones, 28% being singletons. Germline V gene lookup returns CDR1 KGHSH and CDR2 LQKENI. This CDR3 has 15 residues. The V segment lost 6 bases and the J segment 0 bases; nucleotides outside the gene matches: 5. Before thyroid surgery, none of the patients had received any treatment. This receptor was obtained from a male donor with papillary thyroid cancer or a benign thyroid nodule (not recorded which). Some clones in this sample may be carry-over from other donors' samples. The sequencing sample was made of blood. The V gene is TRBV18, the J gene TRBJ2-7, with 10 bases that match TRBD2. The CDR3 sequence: CASSPPSGSSYEQYF. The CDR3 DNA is TGTGCCAGCTCCCCTCCTAGCGGGAGCTCCTACGAGCAGTACTTC.